Each of the 6 T cell receptor beta chains below was sequenced from the same sample in a study of T-cell reconstitution after alpha-beta-depleted transplantation in children. The TCRbeta library was prepared with unique molecular identifiers. TCRdb independently ran MiXCR on the PCR reads; one entry per CDR3 protein. This repertoire shows 500,000 or so distinct CDR3 sequences, approximately 30% found once; its top ten account for less than 2.5%. Sequenced here: PBMCs from the stem cell graft donor, sampled from the stem cell graft. The receptors were sampled from a human donor who donated a stem cell graft to a child with aplastic anemia.

The chain couples TRBV6-7 to TRBJ2-1; the match to TRBD2 covers 11 bases. TRBV6-7 is flagged as an ORF with uncertain function. The CDR3 runs to 18 residues. V lost 6 bases, J lost 9 bases, and 19 bases stayed unmatched. DNA for the CDR3: TGTGCCAGCAGCCGAGGGGGAATAGCGGGAGGGGAGGGGGCTGAGCAGTTCTTC. Translating it yields CASSRGGIAGGEGAEQFF.

This clonotype was seen just once. The gene calls are TRBV6-9 and TRBJ1-5; D ambiguous. The ends were cut back, 8 bases at V and 0 bases at J, with 17 bases in the middle. Looked up from germline, CDR1 is MNHGY and CDR2 is SVAAGI. The CDR3 consists of 16 residues. The CDR3 reads CASRTMSGDSNQPQHF. CDR3 sequence (DNA): TGTGCCAGCCGTACGATGTCCGGAGATAGCAATCAGCCCCAGCATTTT.

In its sample, this clonotype was seen a few times. V and J are TRBV18 and TRBJ2-5, with a tentative D call TRBD1 (6 bases). The CDR3 has 17 amino acids. Germline CDR1 reads KGHSH; CDR2 reads LQKENI. The ends were cut back, 3 bases at V and 0 bases at J, with 17 bases in the middle. Written as DNA, the CDR3 is TGTGCCAGCTCACCCTGGGACACTTATCCGTACCAAGAGACCCAGTACTTC. Amino acid sequence: CASSPWDTYPYQETQYF.

This clonotype appeared a few times. The genes are TRBV29-1 and TRBJ1-1; D not certain. Germline-derived CDR1 and CDR2 are SQVTM and ANQGSEA. Trimming took 3 bases from V and 1 from J, leaving 12 bases between them. The CDR3 covers 14 residues. The CDR3 is CSVETAAKNTEAFF. CDR3 nucleotide sequence: TGCAGCGTTGAGACTGCAGCTAAGAACACTGAAGCTTTCTTT.

This chain's CDR3 is CASSTGTAINEKLFF. As DNA, the CDR3 is TGCGCCAGCAGCACCGGGACAGCGATTAATGAAAAACTGTTTTTT. This rearrangement joins TRBV5-1 to TRBJ1-4; TRBD1 aligns across 7 bases. CDR3 length equals 15 residues. Germline V gives CDR1 SGHRS, CDR2 YFSETQ. V was pared by 4 bases and J by 4 bases, with 7 bases of the junction left unmatched.

This clonotype appeared a few times. The chain employs TRBV7-2 and TRBJ2-1; 7 bases line up with TRBD2. Unmatched junction bases numbered 7, after V lost 2 bases and J lost 3 bases. The CDR3 totals 16 residues. CDR1 and CDR2 from the germline V gene are SGHTA and FQGNSA. DNA of the CDR3: TGTGCCAGCAGCTTACTACCTAGCGGTAGCTACAATGAGCAGTTCTTC. Protein sequence: CASSLLPSGSYNEQFF.